The 10 T cell receptor beta chains presented below share a single source sample, sequenced in a study of Graves' ophthalmopathy and Graves' hyperthyroidism. Scientists amplified the TCR beta CDR3 regions from RNA transcripts. Following a first-round RT-PCR that used HTBI primers, a second-round multiplex PCR was carried out. TCRdb reanalysed the multiplex PCR reads using MiXCR and keeps one entry per CDR3 protein. The repertoire consists of a few hundred thousand distinct CDR3 sequences, with 15% to 20% occurring once and the leading ten covering roughly 2.3%. Sequencing was carried out using peripheral blood. The source of these receptors is an adult woman with stable Graves' hyperthyroidism.

This clonotype was found many times. The chain uses TRBV12-3 or TRBV12-4 and TRBJ2-7, with TRBD1 as a possible D gene (5 bases). The CDR3 contains 12 residues. Trimming stripped 5 bases from V and 5 bases from J, with 10 bases between. CDR3 region: CASSRGLHEQYF. DNA for the CDR3: TGTGCCAGCAGTAGGGGCTTACACGAGCAGTACTTC.

This clonotype was picked up many times. The CDR3 nucleotides are TGTGCCAGCAGAGTCTTAGCGGGGAACACCGGGGAGCTGTTTTTT. This encodes CASRVLAGNTGELFF. The genes are TRBV2 and TRBJ2-2; the match to TRBD2 covers 7 bases. The germline gives CDR1 SNHLY, CDR2 FYNNEI. V shed 6 bases, J shed 1 base, and the junction held 5 bases outside the gene matches. CDR3 length: 15 amino acids.

V usage is TRBV12-3 or TRBV12-4 and J usage is TRBJ2-2; D is unresolved. This CDR3 contains 15 residues. Trimming took off 3 bases at V and 4 bases at J, with 12 bases between the two ends. CDR3 in DNA: TGTGCCAGCAGTTTCGGGCAGCCCCCCACCGGGGAGCTGTTTTTT. It translates to CASSFGQPPTGELFF.

V and J are TRBV28 and TRBJ2-5, with D possibly matching TRBD2 (6 bases). The CDR3 is 13 amino acids. V shed 5 bases and J shed 7 bases, with 14 bases lying between them. Germline V gene sequence: CDR1 MDHEN, CDR2 SYDVKM. CDR3 DNA sequence: TGTGCCAGCAGTCCCGGCGGGGATTGGACCCAGTACTTC. Its protein is CASSPGGDWTQYF.

This clonotype was seen just once. The CDR3 DNA is TGCAGTGCTAGAGATAAATACTATGGCTACACCTTC. Translating it yields CSARDKYYGYTF. The chain is built from TRBV20-1 and TRBJ1-2; unclear D gene. The CDR3 is 12 amino acids. The germline V and J ends were trimmed by 0 bases and 3 bases, with 5 bases remaining between them. The germline V gene encodes CDR1 DFQATT and CDR2 SNEGSKA (reference sequence).

In this sample, this clonotype turned up many times. The rearrangement joins TRBV4-3 to TRBJ1-3, with D perhaps TRBD1 (5 bases). Trimming left V 1 base short and J 3 bases short, with 10 bases between. The CDR3 is made up of 15 amino acids. Germline V gives CDR1 LGHNA, CDR2 YSLEER. This CDR3 is CASSQGWGNGNTIYF. The CDR3 region has the DNA TGCGCCAGCAGCCAAGGTTGGGGGAATGGAAACACCATATATTTT.

This clonotype occurred many times. The J gene is TRBJ1-5, the V gene TRBV6-2 or TRBV6-3, with D possibly being TRBD1 (6 bases). The CDR3 totals 14 residues. Trimming shortened V by 4 bases and J by 2 bases, and 9 bases separated the two germline ends. CDR1 and CDR2 (germline): MNHEY, SVGEGT. CDR3 in DNA: TGTGCCAGCAGTTCGGCAGGGGGCAATCAGCCCCAGCATTTT. Protein sequence: CASSSAGGNQPQHF.

This clonotype was detected many times. J is TRBJ2-7 and V is TRBV20-1; a possible D gene is TRBD1 (6 bases). Germline assignment: CDR1 DFQATT and CDR2 SNEGSKA (reference sequence). The CDR3 is 12 amino acids. V was shortened by 6 bases and J by 0 bases, with 9 bases between the two germline ends. The CDR3 DNA reads TGCAGTGCGTACAGGGTCTCCTACGAGCAGTACTTC. Its protein is CSAYRVSYEQYF.

This clonotype was observed many times. The V call is TRBV6-1, the J call TRBJ2-7; 10 bases are a match to TRBD2. V shed 6 bases and J 0 bases; nucleotides not matched to a gene: 5. CDR3 size: 15 residues. Germline-derived CDR1 and CDR2 are MNHNS and SASEGT. CDR3 nucleotides: TGTGCCAGCAGGGAGCGGACTAGCGGCTCCTACGAGCAGTACTTC. It codes for CASRERTSGSYEQYF.

This rearrangement joins TRBV30 to TRBJ2-2, with D hard to call. V was shortened by 0 bases and J by 3 bases, with 8 bases between the two germline ends. Germline V gives CDR1 GTSNPN, CDR2 SVGIG (reference sequence). The CDR3 covers 14 residues. Written as DNA, the CDR3 is TGTGCCTGGAGTGTACTTTGGTACACCGGGGAGCTGTTTTTT. The encoded protein is CAWSVLWYTGELFF.